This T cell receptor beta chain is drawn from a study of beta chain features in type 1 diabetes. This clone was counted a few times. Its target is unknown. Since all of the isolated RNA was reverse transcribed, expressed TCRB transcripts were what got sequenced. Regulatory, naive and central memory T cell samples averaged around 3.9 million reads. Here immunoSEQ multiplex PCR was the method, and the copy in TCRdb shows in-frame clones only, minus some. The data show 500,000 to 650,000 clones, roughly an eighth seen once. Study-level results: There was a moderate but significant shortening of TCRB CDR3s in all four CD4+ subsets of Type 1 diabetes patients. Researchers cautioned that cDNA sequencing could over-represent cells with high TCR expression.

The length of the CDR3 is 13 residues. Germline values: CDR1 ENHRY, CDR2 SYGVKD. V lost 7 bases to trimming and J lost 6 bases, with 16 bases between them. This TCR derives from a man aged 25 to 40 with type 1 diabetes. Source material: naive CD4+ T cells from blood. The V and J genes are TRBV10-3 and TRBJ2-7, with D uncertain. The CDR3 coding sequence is TGTGCCATCAACCCCCAGGAGTCTGGCGAGCAGTACTTC. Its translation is CAINPQESGEQYF.